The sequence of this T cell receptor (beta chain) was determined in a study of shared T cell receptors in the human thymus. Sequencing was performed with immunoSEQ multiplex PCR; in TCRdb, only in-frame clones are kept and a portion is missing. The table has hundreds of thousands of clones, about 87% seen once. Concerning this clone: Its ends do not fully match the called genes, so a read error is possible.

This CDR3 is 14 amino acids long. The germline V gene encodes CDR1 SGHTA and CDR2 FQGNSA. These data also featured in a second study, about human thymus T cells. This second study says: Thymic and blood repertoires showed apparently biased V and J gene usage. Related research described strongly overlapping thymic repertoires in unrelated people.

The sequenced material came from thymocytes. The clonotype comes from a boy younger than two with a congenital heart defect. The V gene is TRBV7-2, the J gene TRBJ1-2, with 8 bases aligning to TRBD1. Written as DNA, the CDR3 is TGTGCCAGCAGCCTAGCAGGGGGCGCAGATGGCTACACCTTC. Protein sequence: CASSLAGGADGYTF.